The 18 T cell receptor beta chains in this list originate from one sample, sequenced in a study of T-cell reconstitution after alpha-beta-depleted transplantation in children. Preparation of the TCRbeta library involved a method that used unique molecular identifiers. TCRdb independently ran MiXCR on the PCR reads; one entry per CDR3 protein. The sample holds under 850,000 distinct CDR3 sequences, around 13% seen once. The sequenced sample was PBMCs, obtained before TCRalphabeta/CD19-depleted stem cell transplant. The origin of the receptors is a girl aged 2-10 years with congenital amegakaryocytic thrombocytopenia, due to receive a stem cell transplant.

The rearrangement joins TRBV5-5 to TRBJ2-2; D is undetermined. The CDR3 sequence is 15 residues long. Germline CDR1 SGHKS, CDR2 YYEKEE (reference sequence). Trimming removed 9 bases from V and 0 bases from J, with 15 bases in between. The CDR3 nucleotides are TGTGCCACCCAGATGGGTGACGCGAACACCGGGGAGCTGTTTTTT. Residues: CATQMGDANTGELFF.

The V and J genes are TRBV5-1 and TRBJ2-2, with TRBD1 matching 7 bases. The CDR3 contains 16 residues. Germline CDR1 reads SGHRS; CDR2 reads YFSETQ. V lost 7 bases, J lost 2 bases, and 11 bases stayed unmatched. CDR3: CASCRQGDINTGELFF. The CDR3 DNA reads TGCGCCAGCTGCAGACAGGGAGACATTAACACCGGGGAGCTGTTTTTT.

The chain carries TRBV12-3 or TRBV12-4 and TRBJ2-7, with D perhaps being TRBD1 or TRBD2 (5 bases each). V lost 6 bases and J lost 3, with 18 bases in between. The CDR3 is 15 residues long. CDR3 DNA sequence: TGTGCCAGCAGGTCTAGGGTTGAGGGGTACTACGAGCAGTACTTC. Amino acid sequence: CASRSRVEGYYEQYF.

Note on this clonotype: A much larger clone differs from this one at a single base, so this may be a read error. The chain combines TRBV20-1 with TRBJ2-2; 12 bases match TRBD2. This CDR3 is built from 16 residues. The germline CDR1 and CDR2 sequences are DFQATT and SNEGSKA (reference sequence). CDR3 coding DNA: TGCAGTGCTAGCAAGAGACTAGCGGGAGACACCGGGGAGCTGCTTTTT. This translates into CSASKRLAGDTGELLF.

This clonotype occurred many times. This CDR3 is CASSLEWTGNQPQHF. Written as DNA, the CDR3 is TGTGCCAGCAGCTTAGAGTGGACAGGGAATCAGCCCCAGCATTTT. The V call is TRBV7-2, the J call TRBJ1-5; 8 bases match TRBD1. Germline lookup yields CDR1 SGHTA and CDR2 FQGNSA. The J segment lost 4 bases and the V segment lost 1 base, leaving 3 bases of the junction unmatched. The CDR3 spans 15 residues. The variable domain in full, with the rest retrieved from reference TRBV7-2 and TRBJ1-5, is GAGVSQSPSNKVTEKGKDVELRCDPISGHTALYWYRQSLGQGLEFLIYFQGNSAPDKSGLPSDRFSAERTGGSVSTLTIQRTQQEDSAVYLCASSLEWTGNQPQHFGDGTRLSIL.

This clonotype came up a few times. The V and J genes are TRBV5-6 and TRBJ2-7, with a tentative D call TRBD2 (6 bases). V lost 4 bases and J lost 4, with 21 bases in between. The CDR3 extends over 16 amino acids. The germline V gene encodes CDR1 SGHDT and CDR2 YYEEEE. The CDR3 sequence is CASSARLDLIWYEQYF. In DNA, the CDR3 is TGTGCCAGCAGCGCTCGACTAGACCTTATATGGTACGAGCAGTACTTC.

This clonotype was recorded many times. The chain is built from TRBV12-3 or TRBV12-4 and TRBJ1-4; D gene uncertain. The V gene lost 8 bases and the J gene lost 3 bases, with 13 bases spanning the gap. The CDR3 is made up of 14 amino acids. The CDR3 is CASRSGLPNEKLFF. The CDR3 DNA sequence: TGTGCCAGCCGCTCGGGCTTACCTAATGAAAAACTGTTTTTT.

The sample holds many counts of this clonotype. The J gene is TRBJ1-2, the V gene TRBV20-1; D unclear. CDR3 size: 13 residues. V was clipped by 6 bases and J by 2 bases, with 13 bases between them. The germline V gene encodes CDR1 DFQATT and CDR2 SNEGSKA (reference sequence). CDR3 in DNA: TGCAGTGCCAATCGGCAGGCGAACTATGGCTACACCTTC. It specifies CSANRQANYGYTF.

In the case of this clonotype: One base away lies a much larger clone, so this may be a sequencing read error. The V gene is TRBV6-2 or TRBV6-3, the J gene TRBJ2-3; D unresolved. The germline gives CDR1 MNHEY, CDR2 SVGEGT. The CDR3 extends over 11 amino acids. The CDR3 region is CGSRRADTQYF. CDR3 coding DNA: TGTGGCAGCAGGCGCGCGGATACGCAGTATTTT.

This clonotype turned up a few times. The chain couples TRBV5-1 to TRBJ2-7; possibly TRBD1 or TRBD2 for D (6 bases each). Germline CDR1 reads SGHRS; CDR2 reads YFSETQ. This CDR3 is built from 16 residues. V was clipped by 4 bases and J by 5 bases, with 22 bases between them. For the CDR3, the DNA is TGCGCCAGCAGCGTCCCACAATACGGGGGCTCGAACGAGCAGTACTTC. Its protein is CASSVPQYGGSNEQYF.

This clonotype was picked up a small number of times. This rearrangement joins TRBV10-3 to TRBJ2-2; D remains ambiguous. The CDR3 has 12 residues. Germline assignment: CDR1 ENHRY and CDR2 SYGVKD. V shed 4 bases and J shed 5 bases, with 5 bases lying between them. The CDR3 loop is CAISGQTGELFF. The CDR3 DNA is TGTGCCATCAGTGGGCAGACCGGGGAGCTGTTTTTT.

This clonotype was picked up many times. This chain connects TRBV7-2 to TRBJ2-5; a weak D match, TRBD1 (5 bases). V shed 2 bases and J shed 4 bases, with 14 bases lying between them. This CDR3 comprises 15 residues. The germline V gene encodes CDR1 SGHTA and CDR2 FQGNSA. The CDR3 loop is CASSLTGPGLETQYF. In DNA, the CDR3 is TGTGCCAGCAGCTTAACAGGTCCAGGGCTAGAGACCCAGTACTTC.

About this clonotype itself: At one of its ends the junction is not consistent with the germline gene, which may arise from a read error. The V call is TRBV6-5, the J call TRBJ2-3; D not resolved. Germline V gene lookup returns CDR1 MNHEY and CDR2 SVGAGI. The CDR3 covers 11 residues. In DNA, the CDR3 is TGTGCCAGCAGCCAAAACGATACGCGGTATTTT. This encodes CASSQNDTRYF.

This chain uses TRBV5-1 with TRBJ2-1; D tentatively fits TRBD1 or TRBD2 (5 bases each). Germline V gene data show CDR1 as SGHRS and CDR2 as YFSETQ. The V end lost 0 bases, the J end lost 9 bases, and 13 bases lay between the germline ends. The CDR3 loop spans 14 amino acids. CDR3 in amino acids: CASSLGHGTAEQFF. DNA of the CDR3: TGCGCCAGCAGCTTGGGCCACGGGACGGCTGAGCAGTTCTTC.

This clonotype was detected ten times or more. The genes are TRBV12-3 or TRBV12-4 and TRBJ2-2; 7 positions agree with TRBD2. Trimming took 3 bases from V and 7 from J; bases not matched to a gene: 8. The CDR3 is 15 amino acids. The CDR3 DNA is TGTGCCAGCAGTTTTTGGGGAGGGCCAAGCGGGGAGCTGTTTTTT. It yields the protein CASSFWGGPSGELFF.

The chain couples TRBV5-1 to TRBJ2-2; D unresolved. This CDR3 is 14 amino acids long. From germline, CDR1 is SGHRS and CDR2 YFSETQ. Trimming shortened V by 1 base and J by 1 base, and 5 bases separated the two germline ends. CDR3 in DNA: TGCGCCAGCAGCTTGACACTGAACACCGGGGAGCTGTTTTTT. Protein: CASSLTLNTGELFF.

The sample holds a few counts of this clonotype. The CDR3 is CASSWTTRTSGYNEQFF. The CDR3 coding sequence is TGTGCCAGCAGCTGGACAACGCGGACTAGCGGATACAATGAGCAGTTCTTC. The rearrangement links TRBV5-5 to TRBJ2-1, with 10 bases lining up with TRBD2. The V segment lost 3 bases and the J segment 4 bases; nucleotides outside the gene matches: 10. Germline V CDR1 and CDR2: SGHKS, YYEKEE (reference sequence). This CDR3 has 17 amino acids.

The J gene is TRBJ2-5, the V gene TRBV12-3 or TRBV12-4; maybe TRBD1 (6 bases). Trimming took off 7 bases at V and 7 bases at J, with 19 bases between the two ends. The CDR3 is 14 residues long. CDR3 DNA sequence: TGTGCCAGCACTACGGGACACCGGGTGGGGACCCAGTACTTC. Amino acids: CASTTGHRVGTQYF.